This TCR beta chain was captured in a study of T cells in Graves' hyperthyroidism and ophthalmopathy. Study-wide context: Peripheral blood was taken when the disease was first diagnosed, before any treatment began.

The CDR3 consists of 13 residues. Per germline, CDR1 DFQATT and CDR2 SNEGSKA (reference sequence). Hyperthyroidism patients were newly diagnosed, had disease duration under 2 months, and were aged 18 to 65 years. This clonotype was detected ten times or more. The antigen remains unidentified. From RNA transcripts, TCR beta CDR3 regions were amplified. In the first-round RT-PCR of the TCR CDR3, the HTBI primer set was used. TCRdb used MiXCR to reprocess the multiplex PCR reads, holding one entry per CDR3 protein. The sample holds 350,000 to 400,000 distinct CDR3 sequences, roughly 14% seen once. General study points: Ophthalmopathy got predicted by the model a median 6.5 months before its onset. Most clonotypes expanded in thyroid above 0.001 were likewise present in blood.

The sample was blood. The chain combines TRBV20-1 with TRBJ2-3; 10 nucleotides align to TRBD2. The TCR sequence derives from a woman aged 60-70 years with Graves' hyperthyroidism. The CDR3 coding sequence is TGCACCTGCCTAGCGGGAGATAGGGATACGCAGTATTTT. It specifies CTCLAGDRDTQYF.